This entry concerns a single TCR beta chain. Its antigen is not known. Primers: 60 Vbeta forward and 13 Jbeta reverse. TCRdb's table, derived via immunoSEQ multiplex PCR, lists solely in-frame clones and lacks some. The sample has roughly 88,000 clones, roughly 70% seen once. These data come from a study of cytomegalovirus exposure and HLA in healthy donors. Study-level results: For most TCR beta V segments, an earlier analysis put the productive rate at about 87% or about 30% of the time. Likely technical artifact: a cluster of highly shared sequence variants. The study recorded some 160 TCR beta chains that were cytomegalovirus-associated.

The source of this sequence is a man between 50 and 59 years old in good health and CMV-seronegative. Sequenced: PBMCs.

The CDR3 loop is CATSREGRSSYNSPLHF. CDR3 nucleotide sequence: TGTGCCACCAGCAGAGAGGGGCGGAGCTCCTATAATTCACCCCTCCACTTT. This chain connects TRBV15 to TRBJ1-6, with D maybe TRBD1 (5 bases). V lost 0 bases, J lost 0 bases, and 9 bases lay in between. Germline assignment: CDR1 LNHNV and CDR2 YYDKDF (reference sequence). The CDR3 extends over 17 amino acids.